The rows below give T cell receptor beta chains drawn from one sample of a study of shared clonotypes between healthy human individuals. Assay: immunoSEQ multiplex PCR; the TCRdb copy retains only in-frame clones and omits some. The table has about 680,000 clones, about 92% seen once. Sequenced input: naive CD8+ T cells sorted from blood. These receptor sequences come from a young man in good health. Both conserved end residues are part of each CDR3. Each record gives: V gene, clone size, CDR3 protein. Expanded clones get a size class; other rows say once, few or many, or leave the size out.

v_call: TRBV10-3; clone_size: once; cdr3_aa: CAITGSPSGGADTQYF
v_call: TRBV9; clone_size: -; cdr3_aa: CASSVDGLADYEQYF
v_call: TRBV5-5; clone_size: -; cdr3_aa: CASSLWWSGDPYEQYF
v_call: TRBV19; clone_size: few; cdr3_aa: CASSMGLAYEQYF
v_call: TRBV13; clone_size: -; cdr3_aa: CASRDHSGEQYF
v_call: TRBV6-5; clone_size: -; cdr3_aa: CASSYGDDSYEQYF
v_call: TRBV2; clone_size: -; cdr3_aa: CASRTPIAGEGDTQYF
v_call: TRBV28; clone_size: -; cdr3_aa: CASSLGVGSYNEQFF
v_call: TRBV11-2; clone_size: once; cdr3_aa: CASSSAGGNTGELFF
v_call: TRBV19; clone_size: -; cdr3_aa: CASSIDPGRGRFYTEAFF
v_call: TRBV9; clone_size: -; cdr3_aa: CASSPRGGVTQETQYF
v_call: TRBV19; clone_size: -; cdr3_aa: CSSNRGNTEAFF
v_call: TRBV11-2; clone_size: -; cdr3_aa: CASSHTSGRAYNEQFF
v_call: TRBV10-3; clone_size: -; cdr3_aa: CAIRGTSPDTQYF
v_call: TRBV7-9; clone_size: few; cdr3_aa: CASSPKTDRERRYF
v_call: TRBV5-5; clone_size: -; cdr3_aa: CASSLISGIPPLSETQYF
v_call: TRBV4-1; clone_size: -; cdr3_aa: CASSLWTGPETQYF
v_call: TRBV29-1; clone_size: once; cdr3_aa: CSVLLTSGSHEQYF
v_call: TRBV19; clone_size: -; cdr3_aa: CASSNLGSSLRGGYNEQFF
v_call: TRBV19; clone_size: once; cdr3_aa: CASSITGGIAKNIQYF
v_call: TRBV28; clone_size: -; cdr3_aa: CASSPGPYEQYF
v_call: TRBV27; clone_size: -; cdr3_aa: CASSLRLAGLSDTQYF
v_call: TRBV11-2; clone_size: -; cdr3_aa: CASSSDRGRRNTEAFF
v_call: TRBV27; clone_size: -; cdr3_aa: CASRDGTLQYF
v_call: TRBV7-5; clone_size: -; cdr3_aa: CVRSPRDQHF
v_call: TRBV19; clone_size: -; cdr3_aa: CASSELPPTRSSGNTIYF
v_call: TRBV11-2; clone_size: -; cdr3_aa: CASSLGRLSGNTIYF
v_call: TRBV4-1; clone_size: -; cdr3_aa: CASSQMSDVEQYF
v_call: TRBV9; clone_size: -; cdr3_aa: CASSVEAAAGYGYTF